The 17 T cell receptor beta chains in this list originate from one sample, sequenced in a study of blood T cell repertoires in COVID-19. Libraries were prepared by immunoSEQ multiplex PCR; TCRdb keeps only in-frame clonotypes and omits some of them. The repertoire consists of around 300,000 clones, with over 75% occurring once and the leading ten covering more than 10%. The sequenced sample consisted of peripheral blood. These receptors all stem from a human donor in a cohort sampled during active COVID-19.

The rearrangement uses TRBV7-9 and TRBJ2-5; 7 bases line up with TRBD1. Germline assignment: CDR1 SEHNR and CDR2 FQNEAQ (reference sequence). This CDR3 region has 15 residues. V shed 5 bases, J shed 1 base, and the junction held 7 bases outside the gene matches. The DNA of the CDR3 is TGTGCCAGCAGCGTGGCGACAGGGCCCCAAGAGACCCAGTACTTC. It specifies CASSVATGPQETQYF. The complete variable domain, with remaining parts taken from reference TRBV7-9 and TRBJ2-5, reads DTGVSQNPRHKITKRGQNVTFRCDPISEHNRLYWYRQTLGQGPEFLTYFQNEAQLEKSRLLSDRFSAERPKGSFSTLEIQRTEQGDSAMYLCASSVATGPQETQYFGPGTRLLVL.

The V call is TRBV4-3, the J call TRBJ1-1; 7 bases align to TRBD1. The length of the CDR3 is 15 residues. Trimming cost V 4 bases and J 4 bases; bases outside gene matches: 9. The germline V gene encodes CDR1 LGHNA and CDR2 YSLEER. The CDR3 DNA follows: TGCGCCAGCAGCCCGCAGACAGGGCGAGCCACTGAAGCTTTCTTT. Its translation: CASSPQTGRATEAFF.

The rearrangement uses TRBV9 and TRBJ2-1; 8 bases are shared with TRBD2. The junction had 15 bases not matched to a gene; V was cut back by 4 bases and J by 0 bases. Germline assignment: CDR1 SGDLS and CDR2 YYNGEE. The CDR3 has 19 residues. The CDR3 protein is CASSPRAGAARSSYNEQFF. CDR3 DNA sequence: TGTGCCAGCAGCCCCCGAGCGGGAGCGGCTAGAAGCTCCTACAATGAGCAGTTCTTC.

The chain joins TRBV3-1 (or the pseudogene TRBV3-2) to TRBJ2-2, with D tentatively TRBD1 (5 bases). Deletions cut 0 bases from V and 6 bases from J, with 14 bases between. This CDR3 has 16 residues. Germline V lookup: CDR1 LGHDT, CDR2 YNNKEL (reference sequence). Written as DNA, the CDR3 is TGTGCCAGCAGCCAAGATCCTGGGTTAGGGGCCGGGGAGCTGTTTTTT. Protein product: CASSQDPGLGAGELFF.

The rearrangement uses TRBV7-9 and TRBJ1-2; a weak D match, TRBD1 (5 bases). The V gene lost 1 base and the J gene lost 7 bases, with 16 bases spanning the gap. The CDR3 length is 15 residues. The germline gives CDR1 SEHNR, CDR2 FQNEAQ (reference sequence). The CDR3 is CASSLVGGVPGGYTF. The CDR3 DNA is TGTGCCAGCAGCTTAGTTGGAGGGGTTCCCGGTGGCTACACCTTC.

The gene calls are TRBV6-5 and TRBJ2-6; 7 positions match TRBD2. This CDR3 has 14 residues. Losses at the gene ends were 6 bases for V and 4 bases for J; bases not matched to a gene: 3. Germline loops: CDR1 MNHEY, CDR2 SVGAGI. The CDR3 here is CASSGDYGANVLTF. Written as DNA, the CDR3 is TGTGCCAGCAGCGGGGACTACGGGGCCAACGTCCTGACTTTC.

The CDR3 loop is CASTTGVRTEAFF. The CDR3 DNA follows: TGTGCCAGCACAACAGGGGTTCGCACTGAAGCTTTCTTT. This chain uses TRBV11-2 with TRBJ1-1, with 7 bases aligning to TRBD1. CDR3 length equals 13 residues. Germline V gives CDR1 SGHAT, CDR2 FQNNGV. The ends lost 7 bases at V and 4 bases at J; junction bases unmatched: 6.

The CDR3 DNA follows: TGCGCCAGCACCGGGCGGGGTCGCACAGATACGCAGTATTTT. This codes for CASTGRGRTDTQYF. The chain uses TRBV5-1 and TRBJ2-3; D perhaps matches TRBD2 (6 bases). The V gene's germline CDR1 is SGHRS and CDR2 YFSETQ. The germline V and J ends were trimmed by 6 bases and 1 base, with 12 bases remaining between them. The CDR3 has 14 residues.

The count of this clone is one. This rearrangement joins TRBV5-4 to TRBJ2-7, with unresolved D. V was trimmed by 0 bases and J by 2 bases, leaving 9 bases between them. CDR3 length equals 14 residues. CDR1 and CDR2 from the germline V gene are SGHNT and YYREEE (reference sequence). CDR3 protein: CASSLGYSPYEQYF. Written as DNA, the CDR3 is TGTGCCAGCAGCTTGGGGTACAGCCCCTACGAGCAGTACTTC.

The CDR3 protein is CASSLEGTISSIQYF. The CDR3 DNA reads as TGTGCCAGCAGCTTAGAGGGGACAATCTCTAGCATTCAGTACTTC. The chain uses TRBV7-9 and TRBJ2-4; a possible D gene is TRBD1 (6 bases). The CDR3 consists of 15 residues. V dropped 1 base and J dropped 9 bases, with 16 bases sitting between them. The germline CDR1 and CDR2 sequences are SEHNR and FQNEAQ (reference sequence).

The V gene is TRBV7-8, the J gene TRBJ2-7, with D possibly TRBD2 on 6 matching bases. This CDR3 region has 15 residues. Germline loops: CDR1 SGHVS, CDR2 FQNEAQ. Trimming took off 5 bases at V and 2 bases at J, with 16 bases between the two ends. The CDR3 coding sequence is TGTGCCAGCAGCGGGCGGATCGGCGGGGCCTACGAGCAGTACTTC. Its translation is CASSGRIGGAYEQYF.

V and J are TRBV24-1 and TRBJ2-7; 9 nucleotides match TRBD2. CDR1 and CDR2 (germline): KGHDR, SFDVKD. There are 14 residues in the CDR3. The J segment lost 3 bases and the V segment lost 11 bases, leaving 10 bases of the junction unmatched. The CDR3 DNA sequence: TGTGCCATCCTTGTGGGACTAGCTCGCTACGAGCAGTACTTC. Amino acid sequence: CAILVGLARYEQYF.

CDR3 in amino acids: CASRDRDGYQPQHF. DNA of the CDR3: TGTGCCAGTCGGGACAGGGACGGTTACCAGCCCCAGCATTTT. This rearrangement joins TRBV19 to TRBJ1-5, with 9 bases matching TRBD1. The V segment lost 8 bases and the J segment 7 bases; nucleotides outside the gene matches: 9. This CDR3 is 14 amino acids long. The germline V gene encodes CDR1 LNHDA and CDR2 SQIVND (reference sequence).

CDR3 sequence: CASSFETGANGYTF. The CDR3 bases are TGTGCCAGCAGCTTCGAGACAGGGGCGAATGGCTACACCTTC. The gene calls are TRBV5-4 and TRBJ1-2, with TRBD1 identical over 8 bases. With V trimmed by 2 bases and J by 6 bases, 6 bases remained unmatched. Germline V gene lookup returns CDR1 SGHNT and CDR2 YYREEE (reference sequence). The CDR3 has 14 amino acids. The full variable domain, in which reference TRBV5-4 and TRBJ1-2 provide the parts outside the CDR3, is ETGVTQSPTHLIKTRGQQVTLRCSSQSGHNTVSWYQQALGQGPQFIFQYYREEENGRGNFPPRFSGLQFPNYSSELNVNALELDDSALYLCASSFETGANGYTFGSGTRLTVV.

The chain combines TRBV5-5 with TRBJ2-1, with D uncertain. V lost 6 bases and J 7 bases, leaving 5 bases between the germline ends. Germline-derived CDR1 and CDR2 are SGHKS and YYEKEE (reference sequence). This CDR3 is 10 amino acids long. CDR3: CASIRNEQFF. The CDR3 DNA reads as TGTGCCAGCATTCGTAATGAGCAGTTCTTC.

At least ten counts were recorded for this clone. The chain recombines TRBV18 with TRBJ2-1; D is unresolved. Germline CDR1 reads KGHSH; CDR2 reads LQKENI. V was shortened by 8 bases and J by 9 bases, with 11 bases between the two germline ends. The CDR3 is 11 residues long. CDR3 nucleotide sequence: TGTGCCAGCCAACTTCAGGCTGAGCAGTTCTTC. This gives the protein CASQLQAEQFF. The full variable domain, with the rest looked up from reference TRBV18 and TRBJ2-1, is NAGVMQNPRHLVRRRGQEARLRCSPMKGHSHVYWYRQLPEEGLKFMVYLQKENIIDESGMPKERFSAEFPKEGPSILRIQQVVRGDSAAYFCASQLQAEQFFGPGTRLTVL.

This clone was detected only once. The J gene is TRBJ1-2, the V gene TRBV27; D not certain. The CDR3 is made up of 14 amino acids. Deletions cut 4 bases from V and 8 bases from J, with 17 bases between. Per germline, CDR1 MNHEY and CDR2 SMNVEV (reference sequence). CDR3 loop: CASSSGLPARGYTF. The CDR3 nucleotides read TGTGCCAGCAGTTCCGGACTCCCTGCGCGCGGCTACACCTTC.